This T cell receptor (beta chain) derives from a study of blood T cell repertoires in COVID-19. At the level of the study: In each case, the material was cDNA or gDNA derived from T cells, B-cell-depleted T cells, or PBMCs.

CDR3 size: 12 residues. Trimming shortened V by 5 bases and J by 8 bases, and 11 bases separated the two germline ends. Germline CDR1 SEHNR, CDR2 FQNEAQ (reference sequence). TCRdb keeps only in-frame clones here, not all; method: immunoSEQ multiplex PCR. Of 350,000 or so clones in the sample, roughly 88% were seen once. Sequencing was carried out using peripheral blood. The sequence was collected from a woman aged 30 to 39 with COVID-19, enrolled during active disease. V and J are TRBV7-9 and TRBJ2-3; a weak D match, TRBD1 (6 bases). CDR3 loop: CASSPGTPTQYF. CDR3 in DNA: TGTGCCAGCAGCCCCGGGACACCTACGCAGTATTTT.